The 7 T cell receptor beta chains presented below share a single source sample, sequenced in a study of blood T cell repertoires in COVID-19. Sequenced by immunoSEQ multiplex PCR; TCRdb stores in-frame clones only, minus some. The sample holds about 250,000 clones, around 88% seen once. The sequencing sample was made of peripheral blood. All receptors come from a man at least 80 years old with acute or convalescent COVID-19.

The J gene is TRBJ2-3, the V gene TRBV11-3; no clear D. Looked up from germline, CDR1 is SGHNT and CDR2 is YENEEA. V lost 3 bases to trimming and J lost 2 bases, with 15 bases between them. The CDR3 loop spans 16 amino acids. The CDR3 region has the DNA TGTGCCAGCAGCTTGGGTGTGGCGGCTTACACAGATACGCAGTATTTT. Protein sequence: CASSLGVAAYTDTQYF.

The chain employs TRBV27 and TRBJ1-2; possibly TRBD1 for D (5 bases). CDR3 size: 13 residues. V shed 4 bases and J shed 11 bases, with 17 bases lying between them. CDR1 and CDR2 from the germline V gene are MNHEY and SMNVEV (reference sequence). The CDR3 DNA reads TGTGCCAGCAGTTCATGGATTCGGGGGGATTACACCTTC. Its translation is CASSSWIRGDYTF.

The chain carries TRBV19 and TRBJ1-2, with 9 positions matching TRBD1. CDR3 size: 14 residues. Germline CDR1 is LNHDA and CDR2 is SQIVND (reference sequence). V gave up 7 bases and J gave up 4 bases; unmatched junction bases: 7. CDR3 coding DNA: TGTGCCAGTATGGGTCCGACAGGGGGCTATGGCTACACCTTC. As protein: CASMGPTGGYGYTF.

The sample holds one count of this clone. V and J are TRBV4-3 and TRBJ1-3; 7 bases line up with TRBD1. Germline CDR1 and CDR2: LGHNA and YSLEER. CDR3 length equals 17 residues. Germline trimming cut 0 bases from V and 2 bases from J; bases unmatched to any gene: 7. The CDR3 is CASSQDGTAGTGNTIYF. As DNA, the CDR3 is TGCGCCAGCAGCCAAGACGGGACAGCCGGAACTGGAAACACCATATATTTT.

This sequence joins TRBV12-5 and TRBJ2-1, with D unresolved. V lost 0 bases, J lost 9 bases, and 12 bases lay in between. Per germline, CDR1 LGHNT and CDR2 FRNRAP. CDR3 length equals 14 residues. CDR3 nucleotides: TGTGCTAGTGGTTTGGTACCCCCCTACGGTGAGCAGTTCTTC. Amino acids: CASGLVPPYGEQFF.

The chain links TRBV5-1 to TRBJ1-1; 12 positions match TRBD1. Trimming cost V 3 bases and J 4 bases; bases outside gene matches: 4. This CDR3 comprises 15 residues. From germline, CDR1 is SGHRS and CDR2 YFSETQ. The CDR3 protein is CASSSGDRGLTEAFF. CDR3 nucleotides: TGCGCCAGCAGCTCGGGGGACAGGGGGCTCACTGAAGCTTTCTTT. The whole variable domain, filled in from reference TRBV5-1 and TRBJ1-1, reads KAGVTQTPRYLIKTRGQQVTLSCSPISGHRSVSWYQQTPGQGLQFLFEYFSETQRNKGNFPGRFSGRQFSNSRSEMNVSTLELGDSALYLCASSSGDRGLTEAFFGQGTRLTVV.

The genes are TRBV2 and TRBJ1-6, with D possibly TRBD1 on 5 matching bases. The CDR3 is 12 amino acids. Germline CDR1 is SNHLY and CDR2 is FYNNEI. V lost 3 bases to trimming and J lost 9 bases, with 6 bases between them. Here the CDR3 reads CASSDRVSPLHF. For the CDR3, the DNA is TGTGCCAGCAGTGACAGGGTTTCACCCCTCCACTTT.